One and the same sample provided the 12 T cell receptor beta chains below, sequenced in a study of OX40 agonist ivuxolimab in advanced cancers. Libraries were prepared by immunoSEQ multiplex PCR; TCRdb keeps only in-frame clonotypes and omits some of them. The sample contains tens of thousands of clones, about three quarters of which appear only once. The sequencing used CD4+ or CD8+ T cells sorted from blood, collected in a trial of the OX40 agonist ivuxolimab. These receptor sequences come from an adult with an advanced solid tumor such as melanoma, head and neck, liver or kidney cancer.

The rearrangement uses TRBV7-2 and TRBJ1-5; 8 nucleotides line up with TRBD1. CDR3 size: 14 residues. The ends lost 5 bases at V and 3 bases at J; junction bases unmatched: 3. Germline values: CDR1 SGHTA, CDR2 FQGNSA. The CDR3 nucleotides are TGTGCCAGCAGCCCGACAGGGGCCAATCAGCCCCAGCATTTT. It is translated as CASSPTGANQPQHF. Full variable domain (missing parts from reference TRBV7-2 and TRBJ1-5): GAGVSQSPSNKVTEKGKDVELRCDPISGHTALYWYRQSLGQGLEFLIYFQGNSAPDKSGLPSDRFSAERTGGSVSTLTIQRTQQEDSAVYLCASSPTGANQPQHFGDGTRLSIL.

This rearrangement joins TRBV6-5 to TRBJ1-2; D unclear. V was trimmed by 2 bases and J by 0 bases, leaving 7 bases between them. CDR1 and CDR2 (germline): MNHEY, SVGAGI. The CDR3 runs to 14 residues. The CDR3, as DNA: TGTGCCAGCAGTTACGGGCTAGCTAACTATGGCTACACCTTC. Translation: CASSYGLANYGYTF.

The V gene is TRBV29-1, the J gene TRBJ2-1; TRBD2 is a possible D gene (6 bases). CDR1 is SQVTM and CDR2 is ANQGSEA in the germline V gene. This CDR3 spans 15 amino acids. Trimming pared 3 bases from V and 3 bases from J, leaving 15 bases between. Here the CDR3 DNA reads TGCAGCGTTGACCGCATTGGGGGGAACTACAATGAGCAGTTCTTC. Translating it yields CSVDRIGGNYNEQFF.

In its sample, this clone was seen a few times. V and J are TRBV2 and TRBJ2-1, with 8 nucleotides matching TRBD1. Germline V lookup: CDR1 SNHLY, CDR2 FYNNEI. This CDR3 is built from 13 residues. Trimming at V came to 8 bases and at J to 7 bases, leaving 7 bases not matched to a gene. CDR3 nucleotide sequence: TGTGCCAGCTTCGGACAGGGTGGGAATGAGCAGTTCTTC. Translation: CASFGQGGNEQFF.

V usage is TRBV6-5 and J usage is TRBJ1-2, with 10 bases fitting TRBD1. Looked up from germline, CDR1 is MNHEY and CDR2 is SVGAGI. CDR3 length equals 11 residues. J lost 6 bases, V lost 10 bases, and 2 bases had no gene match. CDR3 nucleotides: TGTGCCACCGACAGGGGGCATGGCTACACCTTC. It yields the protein CATDRGHGYTF.

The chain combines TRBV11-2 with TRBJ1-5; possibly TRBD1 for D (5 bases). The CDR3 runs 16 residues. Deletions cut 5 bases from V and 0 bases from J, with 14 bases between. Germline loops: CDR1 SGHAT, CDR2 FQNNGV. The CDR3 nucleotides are TGTGCCAGCAGCCCCGGCCGACAGAATAGCAATCAGCCCCAGCATTTT. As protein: CASSPGRQNSNQPQHF.

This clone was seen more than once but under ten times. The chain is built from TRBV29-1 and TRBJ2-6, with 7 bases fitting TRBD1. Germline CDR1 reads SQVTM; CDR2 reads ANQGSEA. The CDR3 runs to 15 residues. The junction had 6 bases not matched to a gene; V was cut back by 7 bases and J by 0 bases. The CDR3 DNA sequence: TGCAGCGCCCGGGACAGCCACTCTGGGGCCAACGTCCTGACTTTC. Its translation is CSARDSHSGANVLTF.

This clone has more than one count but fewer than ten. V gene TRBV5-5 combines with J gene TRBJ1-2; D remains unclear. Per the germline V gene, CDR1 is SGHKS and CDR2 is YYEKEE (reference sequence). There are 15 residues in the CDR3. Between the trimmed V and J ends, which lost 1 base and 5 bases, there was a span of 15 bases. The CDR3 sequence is CASSLLGITAYGYTF. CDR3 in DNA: TGTGCCAGCAGCTTGCTTGGTATTACGGCGTATGGCTACACCTTC.

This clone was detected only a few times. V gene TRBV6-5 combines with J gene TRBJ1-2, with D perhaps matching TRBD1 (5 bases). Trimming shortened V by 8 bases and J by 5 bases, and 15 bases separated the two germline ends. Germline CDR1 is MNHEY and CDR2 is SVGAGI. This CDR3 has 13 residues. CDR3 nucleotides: TGTGCCAGCGCCTCTGGGACGGGATATGGCTACACCTTC. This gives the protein CASASGTGYGYTF.

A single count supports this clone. The CDR3, as DNA: TGTGCCAGCAGCTTTGGGCGGGGGGGCGCGGAGACCCAGTACTTC. Amino acid sequence: CASSFGRGGAETQYF. The chain couples TRBV7-9 to TRBJ2-5; 9 nucleotides align to TRBD2. The trim removed 3 bases at V and 5 bases at J, leaving 7 bases unmatched. Germline V CDR1 and CDR2: SEHNR, FQNEAQ (reference sequence). The CDR3 runs to 15 residues.

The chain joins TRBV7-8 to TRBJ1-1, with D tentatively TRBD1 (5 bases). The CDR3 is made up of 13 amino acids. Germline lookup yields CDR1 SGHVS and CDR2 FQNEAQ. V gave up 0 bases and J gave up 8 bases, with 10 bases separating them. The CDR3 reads CASSLASGAEAFF. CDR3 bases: TGTGCCAGCAGCTTAGCCTCCGGGGCCGAAGCTTTCTTT. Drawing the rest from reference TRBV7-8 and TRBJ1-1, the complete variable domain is GAGVSQSPRYKVAKRGQDVALRCDPISGHVSLFWYQQALGQGPEFLTYFQNEAQLDKSGLPSDRFFAERPEGSVSTLKIQRTQQEDSAVYLCASSLASGAEAFFGQGTRLTVV.

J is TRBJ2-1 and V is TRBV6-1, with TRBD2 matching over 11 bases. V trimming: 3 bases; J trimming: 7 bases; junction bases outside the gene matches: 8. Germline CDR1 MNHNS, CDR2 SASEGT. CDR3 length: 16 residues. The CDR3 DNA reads TGTGCCAGCAGTGAGATCGGGACTAGCGGCGGAAATGAGCAGTTCTTC. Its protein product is CASSEIGTSGGNEQFF.